A single sample gave rise to the 25 T cell receptor beta chains below, sequenced in a study of blood T cells in healthy people across ages. A second PCR, run for roughly 7 to 12 cycles, used a sample-barcoded 5' primer plus a J-beta primer mix. Via MiXCR, TCRdb re-called the 5' RACE reads, giving one row per CDR3 protein. The repertoire includes roughly 1.5 million distinct CDR3 sequences, approximately 39% of them detected once, and under 5% sits in the top ten. What was sequenced was blood. These receptors originate from a young woman in good health.

This clonotype has only a few counts. The chain is built from TRBV20-1 and TRBJ2-7; maybe TRBD2 (6 bases). This CDR3 contains 14 residues. V gave up 0 bases and J gave up 5 bases, with 14 bases separating them. The germline CDR1 and CDR2 sequences are DFQATT and SNEGSKA (reference sequence). CDR3 sequence: CSARDPGESHEQYF. As DNA, the CDR3 is TGCAGTGCTAGAGATCCGGGGGAGTCCCACGAGCAGTACTTC.

This clonotype was detected a few times. V is TRBV2 and J is TRBJ1-1; the D is unclear. The CDR3 runs to 16 residues. Germline V gene sequence: CDR1 SNHLY, CDR2 FYNNEI. V lost 5 bases to trimming and J lost 2 bases, with 18 bases between them. CDR3 nucleotides: TGTGCCAGCAGTCCAGTCCAACGCGAGGGAAACACTGAAGCTTTCTTT. Translation: CASSPVQREGNTEAFF.

The CDR3, as DNA: TGTGCCAGTAATCTAGATACGCAGTATTTT. This gives the protein CASNLDTQYF. V usage is TRBV6-1 and J usage is TRBJ2-3; no definite D call. Germline V lookup: CDR1 MNHNS, CDR2 SASEGT. Trimming cost V 9 bases and J 5 bases, with 6 bases left between them. This CDR3 is 10 amino acids long.

The rearrangement uses TRBV4-3 and TRBJ2-4, with 10 bases aligning to TRBD1. Germline assignment: CDR1 LGHNA and CDR2 YSLEER. This CDR3 comprises 14 residues. V dropped 1 base and J dropped 9; count of bases not matched to a gene: 3. The CDR3 sequence: CASSQGGTGAIQYF. CDR3 coding DNA: TGCGCCAGCAGCCAAGGAGGGACAGGGGCCATTCAGTACTTC.

In nucleotides, the CDR3 is TGTGCCAGCAGCTTACAGGGATATGGCGAAAAACTGTTTTTT. Its protein product is CASSLQGYGEKLFF. The genes are TRBV5-4 and TRBJ1-4; D may be TRBD1 (6 bases). The CDR3 spans 14 residues. V was shortened by 2 bases and J by 8 bases, with 13 bases between the two germline ends. Germline-derived CDR1 and CDR2 are SGHNT and YYREEE (reference sequence).

With respect to this clonotype: The junction shows a germline mismatch at one end, possibly a read error. The CDR3 protein is CSSRFNTGELFF. The CDR3, as DNA: TGTTCCAGCAGGTTTAACACCGGGGAGCTGTTTTTT. The chain carries TRBV7-8 and TRBJ2-2; D call uncertain. The germline V gene encodes CDR1 SGHVS and CDR2 FQNEAQ. The CDR3 totals 12 residues.

The V and J genes are TRBV7-6 and TRBJ1-5; TRBD1 is a possible D gene (5 bases). The CDR3 loop spans 15 amino acids. Per germline, CDR1 SGHVS and CDR2 FNYEAQ. The V and J ends lost 5 bases and 5 bases respectively, with 16 bases between them. The CDR3 loop reads CASSDDPGGHQPQHF. The CDR3 DNA reads as TGTGCCAGCAGCGACGACCCCGGGGGTCATCAGCCCCAGCATTTT.

This clonotype was seen only a few times. The chain recombines TRBV7-8 with TRBJ2-1, with D possibly called TRBD1 or TRBD2 (5 bases each). V dropped 3 bases and J dropped 7 bases, with 25 bases sitting between them. This CDR3 has 18 residues. The germline gives CDR1 SGHVS, CDR2 FQNEAQ. CDR3 in DNA: TGTGCCAGCAGCTTTAGGGGAAAGCGGATCGATGTTGGGAATGAGCAGTTCTTC. Translating gives CASSFRGKRIDVGNEQFF.

This clonotype appeared a few times. The chain has TRBV14 and TRBJ2-1, with D perhaps being TRBD1 or TRBD2 (5 bases each). Per the germline V gene, CDR1 is SGHDN and CDR2 is FVKESK. The V gene lost 3 bases and the J gene lost 2 bases, with 17 bases spanning the gap. This CDR3 has 17 amino acids. CDR3 DNA: TGTGCCAGCAGCCAGGGGCGGGCACCCCCTACCTACAATGAGCAGTTCTTC. It codes for CASSQGRAPPTYNEQFF.

The chain recombines TRBV6-5 with TRBJ2-5, with TRBD1 matching 11 bases. Germline V lookup: CDR1 MNHEY, CDR2 SVGAGI. Trimming took 5 bases from V and 11 from J; bases not matched to a gene: 13. CDR3 length: 15 residues. The CDR3 sequence is CASSPDRGRNNEQYF. CDR3 DNA: TGTGCCAGCAGTCCGGACAGGGGGCGAAACAATGAGCAGTACTTC.

This clonotype has a single count. The chain uses TRBV29-1 and TRBJ2-1; D unresolved. Germline V lookup: CDR1 SQVTM, CDR2 ANQGSEA. CDR3 size: 12 residues. Trimming shortened V by 7 bases and J by 9 bases, and 16 bases separated the two germline ends. For the CDR3, the DNA is TGCAGCGCAAACACAGCCAGCAGTGAGCAGTTCTTC. It codes for CSANTASSEQFF.

The chain is built from TRBV10-3 and TRBJ2-1; 12 positions agree with TRBD2. Germline CDR1 ENHRY, CDR2 SYGVKD. The trim removed 3 bases at V and 6 bases at J, leaving 6 bases unmatched. This CDR3 spans 16 amino acids. The DNA for the CDR3 is TGTGCCATCAGTGAACGGGGACTAGCGGGCGTCAATGAGCAGTTCTTC. Translated: CAISERGLAGVNEQFF.

This chain uses TRBV12-3 or TRBV12-4 with TRBJ2-1, with TRBD2 identical over 11 bases. There are 15 residues in the CDR3. With 5 bases clipped from V and 6 bases from J, the junction kept 6 bases outside the gene matches. CDR3 loop: CASSILAGVFNEQFF. The CDR3 nucleotides are TGTGCCAGCAGTATACTAGCGGGAGTGTTCAATGAGCAGTTCTTC.

This clonotype was seen a single time. One end of the junction varies from germline; a read error may be responsible. The CDR3 DNA is TGTGCCAGCGGCTTCCTTGGACAGGGCATCTACGAGCAGTACTTC. Protein product: CASGFLGQGIYEQYF. This chain uses TRBV7-8 with TRBJ2-7; 8 nucleotides align to TRBD1. The CDR3 covers 15 residues. The germline CDR1 and CDR2 sequences are SGHVS and FQNEAQ.

Comment on this clonotype: A read error may be the cause here, since a much bigger clone is one base away. The CDR3 region has the DNA TGCGCCAGCAGCCAAGTTGGGACAGGGTATAATGAGCAGTACTTC. Amino acids: CASSQVGTGYNEQYF. The chain couples TRBV4-3 to TRBJ2-7, with TRBD1 matching 9 bases. This CDR3 spans 15 amino acids. V dropped 1 base and J dropped 7; count of bases not matched to a gene: 8. Germline assignment: CDR1 LGHNA and CDR2 YSLEER.

Comment on this clonotype: At one end, the junction sequence differs from germline, possibly due to a read error. V and J are TRBV5-6 and TRBJ2-4; D might be TRBD1 or TRBD2, each matching 5 bases. The CDR3 extends over 16 amino acids. Germline CDR1 and CDR2: SGHDT and YYEEEE. In nucleotides, the CDR3 is TGTGCCTGCAGCTTATTCTCCGGGACCGCCAAAAACATTCAGTACTTC. This codes for CACSLFSGTAKNIQYF.

Ten or more counts support this clonotype. The J gene is TRBJ1-2, the V gene TRBV9; D remains ambiguous. CDR3 length: 13 residues. Germline V gene data show CDR1 as SGDLS and CDR2 as YYNGEE. The germline V and J ends were trimmed by 0 bases and 4 bases, with 7 bases remaining between them. In DNA form, the CDR3 reads TGTGCCAGCAGCGTAGAGGCAGCCTATGGCTACACCTTC. It specifies CASSVEAAYGYTF. Supplemented by reference TRBV9 and TRBJ1-2, the full variable domain reads DSGVTQTPKHLITATGQRVTLRCSPRSGDLSVYWYQQSLDQGLQFLIQYYNGEERAKGNILERFSAQQFPDLHSELNLSSLELGDSALYFCASSVEAAYGYTFGSGTRLTVV.

This clonotype was seen a few times. The V call is TRBV6-5, the J call TRBJ2-7; D is unresolved. CDR1 and CDR2 from the germline V gene are MNHEY and SVGAGI. This CDR3 region has 13 residues. Trimming removed 2 bases from V and 3 bases from J, with 8 bases in between. The CDR3 protein is CASSYNRDYEQYF. The CDR3 region has the DNA TGTGCCAGCAGTTACAACAGAGACTACGAGCAGTACTTC.

The chain links TRBV7-2 to TRBJ2-1; TRBD1 matches 11 bases. With V trimmed by 2 bases and J by 6 bases, 6 bases remained unmatched. The CDR3 totals 16 residues. CDR1 is SGHTA, CDR2 FQGNSA, per germline. In DNA, the CDR3 is TGTGCCAGCAGCTTATCGGGACAGGGGGTCGGCAATGAGCAGTTCTTC. Protein: CASSLSGQGVGNEQFF.

In this sample, this clonotype turned up many times. This chain joins TRBV7-2 and TRBJ1-5; no clear D. This CDR3 region has 13 residues. Trimming took off 1 base at V and 5 bases at J, with 6 bases between the two ends. CDR1 is SGHTA and CDR2 is FQGNSA in the germline V gene. The chain's CDR3 is CASSLERDQPQHF. The CDR3 coding sequence is TGTGCCAGCAGCTTAGAAAGGGATCAGCCCCAGCATTTT.

The V and J genes are TRBV29-1 and TRBJ2-1; D remains ambiguous. V lost 1 base, J lost 0 bases, and 7 bases lay in between. CDR1 and CDR2 from the germline V gene are SQVTM and ANQGSEA. The CDR3 length is 14 residues. The chain's CDR3 is CSVEGRLSYNEQFF. The CDR3 DNA reads TGCAGCGTTGAAGGCAGACTCTCCTACAATGAGCAGTTCTTC.

In this sample, this clonotype turned up a few times. V gene TRBV2 combines with J gene TRBJ2-6, with a tentative D call TRBD2 (5 bases). This CDR3 is built from 14 residues. V lost 7 bases, J lost 4 bases, and 11 bases lay in between. Per germline, CDR1 SNHLY and CDR2 FYNNEI. The CDR3 region is CASNGERGANVLTF. DNA of the CDR3: TGTGCCAGCAACGGGGAGAGGGGGGCCAACGTCCTGACTTTC.

The chain carries TRBV18 and TRBJ1-1, with D maybe TRBD1 (5 bases). V shed 2 bases and J shed 4 bases, with 20 bases lying between them. The CDR3 runs to 17 residues. Germline-derived CDR1 and CDR2 are KGHSH and LQKENI. CDR3 nucleotides: TGTGCCAGCTCACCAAGGGCCAGTTCAGGGAGAGCCACTGAAGCTTTCTTT. Translation gives CASSPRASSGRATEAFF. Based on the CDR3 plus reference TRBV18 and TRBJ1-1, the full variable domain is NAGVMQNPRHLVRRRGQEARLRCSPMKGHSHVYWYRQLPEEGLKFMVYLQKENIIDESGMPKERFSAEFPKEGPSILRIQQVVRGDSAAYFCASSPRASSGRATEAFFGQGTRLTVV.

There are a few counts of this clonotype. The chain has TRBV19 and TRBJ2-5, with D possibly matching TRBD2 (7 bases). The DNA end lines up better with TRBJ2-7; the J call may be wrong. The length of the CDR3 is 13 residues. Germline CDR1 LNHDA, CDR2 SQIVND (reference sequence). The CDR3 spells CASSPSGGHEQYF. The CDR3 DNA follows: TGTGCCAGTAGTCCATCGGGGGGCCACGAGCAGTACTTC.

The CDR3 DNA sequence: TGCAGTGCTAGTACTAGCGGGAGGGCCTATGAGCAGTTCTTC. Amino acids: CSASTSGRAYEQFF. This chain links TRBV20-1 with TRBJ2-1, with 13 bases identical to TRBD2. Trimming at V came to 3 bases and at J to 8 bases, leaving 4 bases not matched to a gene. CDR1 is DFQATT, CDR2 SNEGSKA, per germline (reference sequence). This CDR3 spans 14 amino acids.